This paragraph covers one T cell receptor (beta chain) sequence. The record originates from a study of blood T cell repertoires in COVID-19. Looking at the study overall: The United States, Italy and Spain supplied acute and convalescent COVID-19 samples. PBMCs, B-cell-depleted T cells, or T cells provided the cDNA or gDNA that made up the material.

Study processing details: Estimates of nucleated cell counts were drawn from the amplification of reference gene primers. The repertoire was sequenced with immunoSEQ multiplex PCR; TCRdb's copy has only in-frame clones and lacks some. That table supplies the V and J calls and clone size; D and trimming were determined from the DNA. The data hold 250,000 to 300,000 clones, with around 83% observed a single time. The sample taken for sequencing was peripheral blood. The receptor comes from a man aged 80 or over with acute or convalescent COVID-19.

The CDR3 DNA sequence: TGTGCCAGCAGTTTTTTTGGGACAGGGAGGAGGAATACGCAGTATTTT. Translating it yields CASSFFGTGRRNTQYF. The chain employs TRBV27 and TRBJ2-3, with 9 bases lining up with TRBD1. CDR1 is MNHEY and CDR2 is SMNVEV in the germline V gene (reference sequence). The V and J ends lost 3 bases and 7 bases, in that order; junction bases with no gene match: 11. The CDR3 covers 16 residues.